These 30 T cell receptor beta chains were sequenced from one sample in a study of CD8 T cells in Susac syndrome. An amount of RNA that ranged from roughly 0.5 to 1 ug was reverse transcribed with random hexamers. TCRdb re-called the immunoSEQ multiplex PCR reads with MiXCR, one entry per CDR3 protein. The sample shows about 190,000 distinct CDR3 sequences, about 94% of them seen only once. Source material: CD4+ T cells from PBMCs. The origin of the receptors is a human donor with Susac syndrome.

The V gene is TRBV6-5, the J gene TRBJ1-2; 7 bases are a match to TRBD1. Trimming at V came to 0 bases and at J to 2 bases, leaving 9 bases not matched to a gene. The length of the CDR3 is 17 residues. CDR1 is MNHEY and CDR2 is SVGAGI in the germline V gene. The CDR3 bases are TGTGCCAGCAGTTACTCGACAGGGTCGCTTGCGAACTATGGCTACACCTTC. As protein: CASSYSTGSLANYGYTF.

The CDR3 coding sequence is TGTGCCAGCAGTTTATTGGCCGGCTTGGGCAATCAGCCCCAGCATTTT. It codes for CASSLLAGLGNQPQHF. The chain carries TRBV27 and TRBJ1-5; no reliable D call. V was clipped by 1 base and J by 2 bases, with 12 bases between them. From germline, CDR1 is MNHEY and CDR2 SMNVEV (reference sequence). CDR3 length: 16 residues.

The CDR3 sequence: CASSVNGQGGELFF. The CDR3 DNA is TGTGCCAGCAGCGTGAACGGACAGGGCGGGGAGCTGTTTTTT. The V and J genes are TRBV6-4 and TRBJ2-2; 8 nucleotides line up with TRBD1. The germline V gene encodes CDR1 MRHNA and CDR2 SNTAGT. V gave up 6 bases and J gave up 7 bases; unmatched junction bases: 7. The CDR3 consists of 14 residues.

V is TRBV20-1 and J is TRBJ1-1, with D possibly matching TRBD1 (5 bases). The CDR3 consists of 13 residues. Trimming left V 5 bases short and J 3 bases short, with 13 bases between. Germline V gene data show CDR1 as DFQATT and CDR2 as SNEGSKA (reference sequence). CDR3 nucleotide sequence: TGCAGTGCTTGCGACGGGGGTGACACTGAAGCTTTCTTT. This translates into CSACDGGDTEAFF.

The J gene is TRBJ2-1, the V gene TRBV11-2; 8 bases align to TRBD2. The CDR3 consists of 15 residues. J gave up 4 bases and V 10 bases, and 12 bases lay outside the gene matches. Looked up from germline, CDR1 is SGHAT and CDR2 is FQNNGV. In nucleotides, the CDR3 is TGTGCCATCCGTCCTCGGGGGGGAGGGTACAATGAGCAGTTCTTC. The encoded protein is CAIRPRGGGYNEQFF.

This chain connects TRBV5-1 to TRBJ2-1; D is undetermined. V lost 2 bases and J lost 8, with 5 bases in between. Germline assignment: CDR1 SGHRS and CDR2 YFSETQ. The CDR3 has 11 amino acids. The CDR3 nucleotides read TGCGCCAGCAGCTTTAATGATGAGCAGTTCTTC. Protein product: CASSFNDEQFF.

The chain employs TRBV29-1 and TRBJ1-2; no reliable D call. The CDR3 consists of 12 residues. The V end lost 5 bases, the J end lost 0 bases, and 7 bases lay between the germline ends. Germline CDR1 reads SQVTM; CDR2 reads ANQGSEA. Written as DNA, the CDR3 is TGCAGCGTTAAGGGAGCTAACTATGGCTACACCTTC. The encoded protein is CSVKGANYGYTF. Looking up the rest from reference TRBV29-1 and TRBJ1-2 gives the full variable domain: SAVISQKPSRDICQRGTSLTIQCQVDSQVTMMFWYRQQPGQSLTLIATANQGSEATYESGFVIDKFPISRPNLTFSTLTVSNMSPEDSSIYLCSVKGANYGYTFGSGTRLTVV.

The chain joins TRBV11-1 to TRBJ2-1; 9 bases line up with TRBD1. This CDR3 is built from 13 residues. Germline-derived CDR1 and CDR2 are SGHAT and FQDESV (reference sequence). Trimming removed 5 bases from V and 13 bases from J; junction bases left unmatched: 9. CDR3 coding DNA: TGTGCCAGCAGCCGCACGCCGGGACAGGGTCAGTTCTTC. This codes for CASSRTPGQGQFF.

The chain carries TRBV5-1 and TRBJ1-1; tentative D call: TRBD1 (5 bases). This CDR3 spans 13 amino acids. Trimming took 2 bases from V and 6 from J, leaving 11 bases between them. Per the germline V gene, CDR1 is SGHRS and CDR2 is YFSETQ. CDR3 in amino acids: CASSLRGTPEAFF. For the CDR3, the DNA is TGCGCCAGCAGCTTAAGGGGCACTCCTGAAGCTTTCTTT.

This rearrangement joins TRBV15 to TRBJ2-5; D is uncertain. The V end lost 5 bases, the J end lost 3 bases, and 7 bases lay between the germline ends. This CDR3 contains 12 residues. The germline V gene encodes CDR1 LNHNV and CDR2 YYDKDF (reference sequence). The CDR3 protein is CATSAREETQYF. In DNA form, the CDR3 reads TGTGCCACCAGCGCCCGAGAAGAGACCCAGTACTTC.

This clonotype was found once. The chain carries TRBV7-9 and TRBJ1-1; tentative D call: TRBD1 (6 bases). Germline CDR1 is SEHNR and CDR2 is FQNEAQ (reference sequence). V lost 6 bases and J 4 bases, leaving 15 bases between the germline ends. The CDR3 contains 14 residues. The CDR3 loop reads CASRMGGASTEAFF. CDR3 nucleotide sequence: TGTGCCAGCAGGATGGGGGGGGCCTCCACTGAAGCTTTCTTT.

The chain has TRBV2 and TRBJ2-7; the match to TRBD1 covers 7 bases. Germline loops: CDR1 SNHLY, CDR2 FYNNEI. V lost 6 bases to trimming and J lost 3 bases; unmatched junction nucleotides: 8. The CDR3 has 14 residues. CDR3 protein: CASRMTGFGYEQYF. The CDR3 bases are TGTGCCAGCAGGATGACAGGGTTCGGCTACGAGCAGTACTTC. Based on the CDR3 plus reference TRBV2 and TRBJ2-7, the full variable domain is EPEVTQTPSHQVTQMGQEVILRCVPISNHLYFYWYRQILGQKVEFLVSFYNNEISEKSEIFDDQFSVERPDGSNFTLKIRSTKLEDSAMYFCASRMTGFGYEQYFGPGTRLTVT.

In its sample, this clonotype was seen a few times. The chain recombines TRBV6-5 with TRBJ2-1; 7 bases match TRBD2. CDR1 MNHEY and CDR2 SVGAGI come from the germline V gene. The CDR3 covers 15 residues. With V trimmed by 4 bases and J by 1 base, 4 bases remained unmatched. CDR3 nucleotides: TGTGCCAGCAGTTCTACCGGGGGGTCCTACAATGAGCAGTTCTTC. It specifies CASSSTGGSYNEQFF.

V usage is TRBV29-1 and J usage is TRBJ2-2; maybe TRBD2 (6 bases). This CDR3 is built from 14 residues. V was shortened by 7 bases and J by 0 bases, with 12 bases between the two germline ends. Germline loops: CDR1 SQVTM, CDR2 ANQGSEA. CDR3 protein: CSGLGGANTGELFF. In DNA, the CDR3 is TGCAGCGGCCTCGGCGGGGCGAACACCGGGGAGCTGTTTTTT.

The chain couples TRBV4-3 to TRBJ1-2; 7 bases map to TRBD1. V shed 0 bases and J 5 bases; nucleotides not matched to a gene: 12. CDR1 and CDR2 (germline): LGHNA, YSLEER. CDR3 length: 17 residues. In DNA, the CDR3 is TGCGCCAGCAGCCAAGATCTGGGCCCTACAGGGGTTTATGGCTACACCTTC. Translated, it gives CASSQDLGPTGVYGYTF.

This chain joins TRBV2 and TRBJ1-1, with unresolved D. The CDR3 contains 14 residues. Germline V gives CDR1 SNHLY, CDR2 FYNNEI. V lost 1 base, J lost 4 bases, and 10 bases lay in between. Here the CDR3 reads CASSEEGMSTEAFF. CDR3 bases: TGTGCCAGCAGTGAAGAGGGTATGAGCACTGAAGCTTTCTTT.

This clonotype was seen more than once but under ten times. V is TRBV4-2 and J is TRBJ2-2; D remains unclear. V was pared by 1 base and J by 4 bases, with 1 base between. This CDR3 is 12 amino acids long. The germline V gene encodes CDR1 LGHNA and CDR2 YNFKEQ. CDR3: CASSQATGELFF. The CDR3, as DNA: TGTGCCAGCAGCCAAGCCACCGGGGAGCTGTTTTTT.

This clonotype was observed a few times. V gene TRBV11-2 combines with J gene TRBJ2-5; maybe TRBD2 (5 bases). The CDR3 has 14 residues. Germline V CDR1 and CDR2: SGHAT, FQNNGV. The germline V and J ends were trimmed by 2 bases and 2 bases, with 9 bases remaining between them. CDR3: CASSLMGEQETQYF. DNA for the CDR3: TGTGCCAGCAGCTTAATGGGAGAACAAGAGACCCAGTACTTC. Full variable domain (outside the CDR3, taken from reference TRBV11-2 and TRBJ2-5): EAGVAQSPRYKIIEKRQSVAFWCNPISGHATLYWYQQILGQGPKLLIQFQNNGVVDDSQLPKDRFSAERLKGVDSTLKIQPAKLEDSAVYLCASSLMGEQETQYFGPGTRLLVL.

The V and J genes are TRBV28 and TRBJ1-1; a weak D match, TRBD1 (6 bases). Between the trimmed V and J ends, which lost 10 bases and 10 bases, there was a span of 16 bases. CDR3 length: 11 residues. Germline V CDR1 and CDR2: MDHEN, SYDVKM. CDR3 DNA sequence: TGTGCCACCACTATGACAGGTCGAGCTTTCTTT. It codes for CATTMTGRAFF. The entire variable domain, with the rest obtained from reference TRBV28 and TRBJ1-1, is as follows: DVKVTQSSRYLVKRTGEKVFLECVQDMDHENMFWYRQDPGLGLRLIYFSYDVKMKEKGDIPEGYSVSREKKERFSLILESASTNQTSMYLCATTMTGRAFFGQGTRLTVV.

This chain links TRBV5-1 with TRBJ2-3; tentative D call: TRBD1 (6 bases). Trimming removed 5 bases from V and 5 bases from J, with 18 bases in between. CDR1 and CDR2 (germline): SGHRS, YFSETQ. The CDR3 extends over 15 amino acids. The CDR3 DNA is TGCGCCAGCAGTGGTGCACAGGGAGAGGGAGATACGCAGTATTTT. Residues: CASSGAQGEGDTQYF. The whole variable domain, remainder taken from reference TRBV5-1 and TRBJ2-3, is KAGVTQTPRYLIKTRGQQVTLSCSPISGHRSVSWYQQTPGQGLQFLFEYFSETQRNKGNFPGRFSGRQFSNSRSEMNVSTLELGDSALYLCASSGAQGEGDTQYFGPGTRLTVL.

The gene calls are TRBV20-1 and TRBJ2-1; 14 bases agree with TRBD2. The germline V gene has CDR1 DFQATT and CDR2 SNEGSKA (reference sequence). The CDR3 has 16 residues. With 5 bases clipped from V and 7 bases from J, the junction kept 10 bases outside the gene matches. The CDR3 nucleotides read TGCAGTGCTGACCGGACTAGCGGGGGGAGGTTAAATGAGCAGTTCTTC. This gives the protein CSADRTSGGRLNEQFF.

The chain has TRBV7-9 and TRBJ2-7; 12 positions agree with TRBD1. The CDR3 sequence is 18 residues long. Germline trimming cut 4 bases from V and 7 bases from J; bases unmatched to any gene: 17. Germline CDR1 and CDR2: SEHNR and FQNEAQ (reference sequence). The CDR3 region has the DNA TGTGCCAGCAGCTCAACTAGAGAGGGACAGGGGGCAATGGGGGAGCAGTACTTC. It specifies CASSSTREGQGAMGEQYF.

The J gene is TRBJ2-1, the V gene TRBV24-1, with 11 nucleotides matching TRBD2. The J segment lost 9 bases and the V segment lost 9 bases, leaving 9 bases of the junction unmatched. This CDR3 contains 14 residues. Germline assignment: CDR1 KGHDR and CDR2 SFDVKD. Here the CDR3 reads CATQSSGGLSEQFF. CDR3 sequence (DNA): TGTGCCACCCAGTCTAGCGGGGGGTTATCTGAGCAGTTCTTC.

The genes are TRBV6-5 and TRBJ2-5; D is ambiguous. The CDR3 extends over 14 amino acids. V lost 2 bases, J lost 1 base, and 8 bases lay in between. The germline gives CDR1 MNHEY, CDR2 SVGAGI. CDR3 residues: CASSYEYSQETQYF. CDR3 DNA sequence: TGTGCCAGCAGTTACGAGTACAGCCAAGAGACCCAGTACTTC.

A single count supports this clonotype. The CDR3 DNA is TGTGCCAGCAGCCCGGAAAGTCAGGGAAAAGGCTACGAGCAGTACTTC. Its translation: CASSPESQGKGYEQYF. V is TRBV5-4 and J is TRBJ2-7; a possible D gene is TRBD1 (5 bases). The V gene's germline CDR1 is SGHNT and CDR2 YYREEE (reference sequence). This CDR3 contains 16 residues. Trimming shortened V by 4 bases and J by 3 bases, and 20 bases separated the two germline ends.

This rearrangement joins TRBV11-2 to TRBJ2-7; maybe TRBD2 (5 bases). V was trimmed by 0 bases and J by 3 bases, leaving 12 bases between them. The CDR3 has 15 residues. From germline, CDR1 is SGHAT and CDR2 FQNNGV. As DNA, the CDR3 is TGTGCCAGCAGCTTAGATAAGGACCGGGGCTACGAGCAGTACTTC. Protein sequence: CASSLDKDRGYEQYF.

J is TRBJ2-2 and V is TRBV11-3, with D perhaps matching TRBD2 (7 bases). This CDR3 has 20 residues. V was pared by 3 bases and J by 4 bases, with 27 bases between. Germline CDR1 SGHNT, CDR2 YENEEA. This CDR3 reads CASSFGSLWGGASGTGELFF. The CDR3 DNA follows: TGTGCCAGCAGCTTCGGATCCCTCTGGGGGGGGGCCTCGGGCACCGGGGAGCTGTTTTTT.

V gene TRBV4-1 combines with J gene TRBJ2-2; D not certain. V was trimmed by 6 bases and J by 7 bases, leaving 12 bases between them. The germline V gene has CDR1 MGHRA and CDR2 YSYEKL. This CDR3 is built from 13 residues. The CDR3 here is CASSLGRDGELFF. DNA for the CDR3: TGCGCCAGCAGTCTCGGACGTGACGGGGAGCTGTTTTTT.

Only one count was recorded for this clonotype. The chain links TRBV29-1 to TRBJ2-1, with D tentatively TRBD1 (5 bases). CDR3 length: 11 amino acids. V was shortened by 6 bases and J by 12 bases, with 15 bases between the two germline ends. CDR1 and CDR2 from the germline V gene are SQVTM and ANQGSEA. The CDR3 loop reads CSVPRTGGQFF. The CDR3 DNA reads TGCAGCGTGCCCCGCACAGGTGGGCAGTTCTTC.

The CDR3 region has the DNA TGCGCCAGCAGCCAAGAGGTCCGCCCGGAGGTGGCCCAGTACTTC. This gives the protein CASSQEVRPEVAQYF. V is TRBV4-3 and J is TRBJ2-5, with D perhaps TRBD2 (5 bases). There are 15 residues in the CDR3. The V gene's germline CDR1 is LGHNA and CDR2 YSLEER. Trimming removed 0 bases from V and 9 bases from J, with 17 bases in between.